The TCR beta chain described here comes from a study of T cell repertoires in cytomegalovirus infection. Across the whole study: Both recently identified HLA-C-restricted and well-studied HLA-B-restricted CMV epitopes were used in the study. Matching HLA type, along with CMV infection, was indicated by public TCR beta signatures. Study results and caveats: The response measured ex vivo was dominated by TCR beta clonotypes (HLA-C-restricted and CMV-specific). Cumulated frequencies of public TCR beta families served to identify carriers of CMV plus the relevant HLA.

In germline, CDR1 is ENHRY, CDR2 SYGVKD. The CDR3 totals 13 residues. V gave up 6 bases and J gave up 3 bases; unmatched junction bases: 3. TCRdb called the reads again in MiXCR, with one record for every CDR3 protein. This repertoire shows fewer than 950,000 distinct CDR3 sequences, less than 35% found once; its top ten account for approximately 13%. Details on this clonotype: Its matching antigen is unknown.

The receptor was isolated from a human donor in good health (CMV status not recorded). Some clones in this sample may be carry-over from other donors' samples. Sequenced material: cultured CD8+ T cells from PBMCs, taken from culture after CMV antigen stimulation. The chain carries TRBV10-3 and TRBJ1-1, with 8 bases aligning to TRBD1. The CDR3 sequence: CAISGQGDTEAFF. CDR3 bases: TGTGCCATCAGCGGACAGGGAGACACTGAAGCTTTCTTT.